This TCR beta chain is drawn from a study of blood T cell repertoires in COVID-19 (dated by TCRdb to 2018 to 2020). At the level of the whole study: Samples from collaborators originated in the United States, Italy and Spain and spanned both the acute and convalescent phases of COVID-19. The material from the prospective study consisted of cDNA or gDNA derived from T cells, B-cell-depleted T cells, or PBMCs. Subjects who had been exposed to COVID-19, were actively infected with it, or had recovered from it provided the deeply sampled blood TCRbeta repertoires that made up the dataset. The repertoires were made available in a free public database intended to serve as a resource for research on the immune response to SARS-CoV-2. Samples were obtained from the ongoing ImmuneRACE study (first 160 participants) and from about 1,300 subjects provided by 6 global collaborators. A de-identified subject ID, COVID-19 status, age in years and sex were almost always included in the sample metadata. Where available, HLA class I and class II types were obtained from metadata supplied by the sample provider rather than from assay-based typing.

Summary of the overall study and its limitations: The amount of clinical and demographic metadata varied by source and participant and was provided uncurated.

For this clone: Its antigen target is currently unknown. No much larger clone is present one base from it, and per-base qualities are unavailable.

TCRbeta CDR3 regions were amplified from genomic DNA by means of the immunoSEQ Assay, a bias-controlled multiplex PCR. The original methods were these. Nucleated cell counts per sample were estimated from amplification of reference gene primers within the assay. Sequence reads were collapsed and filtered to measure the absolute abundance of every unique TCRbeta CDR3 rearrangement. For each sample, productive Simpson clonality was calculated by taking the square root of Simpson's diversity index across productive rearrangements. The table was pulled from immuneACCESS by TCRdb, which kept in-frame rearrangements only. Such tables lose some clones; where checked, under half of the loss comes from unresolved V genes, and the rest has no known cause. V and J calls and clone size come straight from that table; D and trimming were deduced from the DNA. This sample has 220,000 or so clones in its table, and more than 75% of those were observed once. The top ten constitute over 7% of the sample.

The CDR3 starts with the cysteine, ends with the phenylalanine, and has 17 residues. CDR3 DNA is the only sequence kept; it has 51 bases, read in frame from the first base. CDR1 and CDR2, looked up from the germline V gene (reference sequence), are LNHNV and YYDKDF. Trimmed from V: 0 bases; trimmed from J: 11 bases; junction bases lacking a gene match: 16. One collaborating source in Seattle enrolled patients while the patients were actively infected and followed the patients over time throughout the course of disease. The collaborating institutions used their own protocols to collect whole blood in K2EDTA tubes. Collaborator samples were shipped for TCRbeta analysis as frozen whole blood, isolated PBMCs, or DNA extracted from either sample type.

The sample was peripheral blood. The sequence was collected from a woman of 80 years or more with COVID-19, enrolled during active disease. The receptor chain draws on TRBV15 and TRBJ2-1, with 7 middle bases fitting TRBD2. The CDR3 loop reads CATSREAGPRPAGKQFF. The DNA sequence follows: TGTGCCACCAGCAGAGAAGCGGGACCTCGCCCTGCGGGGAAGCAGTTCTTC.